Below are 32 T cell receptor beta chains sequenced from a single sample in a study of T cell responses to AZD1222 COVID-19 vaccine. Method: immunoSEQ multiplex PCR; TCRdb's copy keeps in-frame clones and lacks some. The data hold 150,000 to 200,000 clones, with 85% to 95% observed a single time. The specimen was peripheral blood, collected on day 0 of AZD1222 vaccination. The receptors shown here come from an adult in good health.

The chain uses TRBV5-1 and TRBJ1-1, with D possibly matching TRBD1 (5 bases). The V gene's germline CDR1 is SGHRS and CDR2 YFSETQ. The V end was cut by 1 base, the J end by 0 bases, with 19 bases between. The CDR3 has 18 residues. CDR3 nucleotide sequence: TGCGCCAGCAGCTTGACCGGGACCCCCTGGAGCATGAACACTGAAGCTTTCTTT. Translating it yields CASSLTGTPWSMNTEAFF.

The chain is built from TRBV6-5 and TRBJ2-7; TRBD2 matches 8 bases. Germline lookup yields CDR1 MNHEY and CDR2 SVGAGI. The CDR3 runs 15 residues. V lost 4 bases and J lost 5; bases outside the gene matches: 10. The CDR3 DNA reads TGTGCCAGCAGTTTTCGGGGGGGCTTTAAGAACGAGCAGTACTTC. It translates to CASSFRGGFKNEQYF.

The chain's CDR3 is CASSSGLAESDEQYF. The CDR3 DNA sequence: TGTGCCAGCTCATCGGGACTAGCGGAAAGTGACGAGCAGTACTTC. The chain is built from TRBV18 and TRBJ2-7; TRBD2 aligns across 11 bases. CDR1 and CDR2 (germline): KGHSH, LQKENI. V lost 5 bases and J lost 5; bases outside the gene matches: 8. This CDR3 is 15 amino acids long.

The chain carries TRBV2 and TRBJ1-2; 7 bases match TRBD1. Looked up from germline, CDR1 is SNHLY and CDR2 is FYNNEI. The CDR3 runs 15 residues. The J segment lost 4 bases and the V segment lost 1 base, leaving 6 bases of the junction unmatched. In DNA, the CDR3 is TGTGCCAGCAGTGAAGGGGCGGGACAGCTCTATGGCTACACCTTC. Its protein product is CASSEGAGQLYGYTF.

In nucleotides, the CDR3 is TGTGCCAGCAGCCAAGATGAGGGACTCCTCCGGGAGCAGTTCTTC. Its protein is CASSQDEGLLREQFF. J is TRBJ2-1 and V is TRBV4-2; D is perhaps TRBD2 (6 bases). Trimming stripped 0 bases from V and 10 bases from J, with 16 bases between. The CDR3 is made up of 15 amino acids. Germline CDR1 LGHNA, CDR2 YNFKEQ.

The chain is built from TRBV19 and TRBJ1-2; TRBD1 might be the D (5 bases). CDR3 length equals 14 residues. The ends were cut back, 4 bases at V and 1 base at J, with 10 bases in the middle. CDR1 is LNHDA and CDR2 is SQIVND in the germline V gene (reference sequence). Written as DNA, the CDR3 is TGTGCCAGTAGTACATCGGGGGATAACTATGGCTACACCTTC. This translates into CASSTSGDNYGYTF.

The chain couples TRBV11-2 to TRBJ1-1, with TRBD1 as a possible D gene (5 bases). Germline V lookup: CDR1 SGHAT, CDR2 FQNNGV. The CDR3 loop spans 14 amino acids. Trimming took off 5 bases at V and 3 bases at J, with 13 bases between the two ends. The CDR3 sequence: CASSIGVGDTEAFF. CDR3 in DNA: TGTGCCAGCAGCATAGGGGTCGGGGACACTGAAGCTTTCTTT.

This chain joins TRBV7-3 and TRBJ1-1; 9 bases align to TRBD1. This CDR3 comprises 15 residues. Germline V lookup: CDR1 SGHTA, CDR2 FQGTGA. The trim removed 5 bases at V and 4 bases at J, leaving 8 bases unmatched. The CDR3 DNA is TGTGCCAGCAGCAATCGACAGGGGGAGGGCACTGAAGCTTTCTTT. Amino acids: CASSNRQGEGTEAFF.

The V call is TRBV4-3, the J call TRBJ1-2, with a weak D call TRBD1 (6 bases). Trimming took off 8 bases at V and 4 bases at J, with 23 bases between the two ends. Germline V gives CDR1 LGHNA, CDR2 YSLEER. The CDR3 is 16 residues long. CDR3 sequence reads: CASPTPHRTGTYGYTF. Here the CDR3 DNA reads TGCGCCAGCCCCACCCCTCACCGCACAGGGACCTATGGCTACACCTTC.

The CDR3 region is CASSLGSQGRETQYF. CDR3 nucleotides: TGTGCCAGCAGCTTAGGGAGCCAGGGGAGAGAGACCCAGTACTTC. V is TRBV5-4 and J is TRBJ2-5, with D possibly matching TRBD1 (6 bases). There are 15 residues in the CDR3. The V gene's germline CDR1 is SGHNT and CDR2 YYREEE (reference sequence). Trimming shortened V by 2 bases and J by 4 bases, and 15 bases separated the two germline ends.

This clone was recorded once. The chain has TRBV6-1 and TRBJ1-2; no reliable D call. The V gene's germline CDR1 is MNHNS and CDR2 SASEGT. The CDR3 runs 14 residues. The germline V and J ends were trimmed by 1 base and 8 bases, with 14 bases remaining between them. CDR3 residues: CASSEDTGFLGYTF. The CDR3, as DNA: TGTGCCAGCAGTGAAGACACGGGGTTCTTGGGCTACACCTTC.

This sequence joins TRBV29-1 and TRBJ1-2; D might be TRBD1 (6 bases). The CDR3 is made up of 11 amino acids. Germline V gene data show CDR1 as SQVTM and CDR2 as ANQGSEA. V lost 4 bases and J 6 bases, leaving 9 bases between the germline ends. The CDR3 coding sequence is TGCAGCGTTGGGGACAATGATGGCTACACCTTC. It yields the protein CSVGDNDGYTF.

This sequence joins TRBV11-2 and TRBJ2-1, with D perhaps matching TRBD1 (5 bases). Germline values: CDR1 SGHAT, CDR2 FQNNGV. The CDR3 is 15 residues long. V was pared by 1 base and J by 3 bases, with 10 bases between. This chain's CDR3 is CASSLGQGHYNEQFF. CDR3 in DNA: TGTGCCAGCAGCTTAGGGCAGGGCCACTACAATGAGCAGTTCTTC.

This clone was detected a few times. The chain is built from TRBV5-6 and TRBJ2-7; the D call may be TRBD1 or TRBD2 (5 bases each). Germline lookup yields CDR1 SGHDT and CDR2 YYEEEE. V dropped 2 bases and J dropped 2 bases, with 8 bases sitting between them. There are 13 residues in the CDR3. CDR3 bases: TGTGCCAGCAGCTTCCAGGGAGCCTACGAGCAGTACTTC. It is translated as CASSFQGAYEQYF.

The CDR3 region has the DNA TGTGCCAGTACTACAACAGGGGGCCAGCCCCAGCATTTT. Translating gives CASTTTGGQPQHF. The V gene is TRBV19, the J gene TRBJ1-5, with 9 bases aligning to TRBD1. Germline CDR1 reads LNHDA; CDR2 reads SQIVND (reference sequence). CDR3 length equals 13 residues. V lost 7 bases and J lost 7; bases outside the gene matches: 5.

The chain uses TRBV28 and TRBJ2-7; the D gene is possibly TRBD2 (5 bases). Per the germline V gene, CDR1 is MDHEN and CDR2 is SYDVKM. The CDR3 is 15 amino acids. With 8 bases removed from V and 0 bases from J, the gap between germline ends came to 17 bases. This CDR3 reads CASGSPAGLSYEQYF. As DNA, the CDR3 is TGTGCCAGCGGATCGCCCGCTGGACTCTCCTACGAGCAGTACTTC. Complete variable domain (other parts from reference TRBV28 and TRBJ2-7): DVKVTQSSRYLVKRTGEKVFLECVQDMDHENMFWYRQDPGLGLRLIYFSYDVKMKEKGDIPEGYSVSREKKERFSLILESASTNQTSMYLCASGSPAGLSYEQYFGPGTRLTVT.

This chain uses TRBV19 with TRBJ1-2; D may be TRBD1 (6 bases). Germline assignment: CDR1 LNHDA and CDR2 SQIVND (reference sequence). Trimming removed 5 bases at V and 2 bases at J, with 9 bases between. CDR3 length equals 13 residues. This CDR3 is CASSQRGNYGYTF. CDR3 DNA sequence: TGTGCCAGTAGTCAAAGGGGGAACTATGGCTACACCTTC.

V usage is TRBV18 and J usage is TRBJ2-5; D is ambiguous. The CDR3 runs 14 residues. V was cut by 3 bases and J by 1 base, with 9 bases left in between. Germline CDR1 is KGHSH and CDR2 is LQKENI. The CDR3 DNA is TGTGCCAGCTCACCTGTGACCGTCCAAGAGACCCAGTACTTC. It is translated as CASSPVTVQETQYF.

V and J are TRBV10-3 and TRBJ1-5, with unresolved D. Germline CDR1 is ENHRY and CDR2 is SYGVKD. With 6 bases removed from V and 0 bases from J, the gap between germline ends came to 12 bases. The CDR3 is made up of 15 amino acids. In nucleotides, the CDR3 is TGTGCCATCAGCTCCTCGGGTTATAGCAATCAGCCCCAGCATTTT. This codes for CAISSSGYSNQPQHF.

The CDR3 here is CAWSGTGLNYGYTF. In DNA, the CDR3 is TGTGCCTGGAGTGGTACAGGCTTAAACTATGGCTACACCTTC. The chain carries TRBV30 and TRBJ1-2, with TRBD1 as a possible D gene (5 bases). The CDR3 is made up of 14 amino acids. With 1 base removed from V and 2 bases from J, the gap between germline ends came to 11 bases. Germline CDR1 reads GTSNPN; CDR2 reads SVGIG (reference sequence).

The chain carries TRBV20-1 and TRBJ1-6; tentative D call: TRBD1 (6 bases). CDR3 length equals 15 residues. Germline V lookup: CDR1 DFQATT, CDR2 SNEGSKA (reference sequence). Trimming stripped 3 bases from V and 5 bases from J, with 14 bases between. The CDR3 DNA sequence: TGCAGTGCTAGTAAGGGGGGCATTAATAATTCACCCCTCCACTTT. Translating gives CSASKGGINNSPLHF.

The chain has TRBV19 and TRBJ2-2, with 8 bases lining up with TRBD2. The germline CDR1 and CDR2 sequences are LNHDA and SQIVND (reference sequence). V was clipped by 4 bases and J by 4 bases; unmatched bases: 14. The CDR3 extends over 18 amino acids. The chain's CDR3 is CASSRRGAGLAGTGELFF. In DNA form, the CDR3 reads TGTGCCAGTAGTAGGCGGGGGGCCGGACTAGCTGGCACCGGGGAGCTGTTTTTT. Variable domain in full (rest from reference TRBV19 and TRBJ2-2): DGGITQSPKYLFRKEGQNVTLSCEQNLNHDAMYWYRQDPGQGLRLIYYSQIVNDFQKGDIAEGYSVSREKKESFPLTVTSAQKNPTAFYLCASSRRGAGLAGTGELFFGEGSRLTVL.

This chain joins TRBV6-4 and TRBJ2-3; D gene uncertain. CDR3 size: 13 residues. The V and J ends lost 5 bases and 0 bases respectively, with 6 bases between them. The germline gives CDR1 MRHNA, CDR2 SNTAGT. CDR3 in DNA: TGTGCCAGCAGTCCGGAGAGCACAGATACGCAGTATTTT. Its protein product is CASSPESTDTQYF.

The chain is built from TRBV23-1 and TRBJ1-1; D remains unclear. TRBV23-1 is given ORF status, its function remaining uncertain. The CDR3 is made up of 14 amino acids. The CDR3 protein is CEPHQGSGNTEAFF. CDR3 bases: TGCGAACCCCACCAAGGGAGCGGGAACACTGAAGCTTTCTTT.

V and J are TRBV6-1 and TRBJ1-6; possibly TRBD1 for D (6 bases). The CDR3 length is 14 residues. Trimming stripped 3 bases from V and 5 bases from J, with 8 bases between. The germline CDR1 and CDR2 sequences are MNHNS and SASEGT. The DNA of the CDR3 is TGTGCCAGCAGTGATTGGACAGATAATTCACCCCTCCACTTT. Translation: CASSDWTDNSPLHF.

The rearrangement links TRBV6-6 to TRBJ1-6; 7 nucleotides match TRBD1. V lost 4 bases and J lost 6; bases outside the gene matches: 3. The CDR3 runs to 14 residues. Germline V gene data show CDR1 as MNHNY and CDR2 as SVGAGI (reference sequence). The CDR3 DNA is TGTGCCAGCAGTTCCCGACAGGGTAATTCACCCCTCCACTTT. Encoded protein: CASSSRQGNSPLHF.

CDR3 in amino acids: CASSPGTQPGYSNQPQHF. CDR3 nucleotide sequence: TGTGCCAGCAGCCCTGGGACTCAGCCGGGATATAGCAATCAGCCCCAGCATTTT. V is TRBV6-2 or TRBV6-3 and J is TRBJ1-5; possible D gene TRBD1, 5 bases. The V end lost 6 bases, the J end lost 0 bases, and 21 bases lay between the germline ends. CDR3 length equals 18 residues. Germline CDR1 and CDR2: MNHEY and SVGEGT.

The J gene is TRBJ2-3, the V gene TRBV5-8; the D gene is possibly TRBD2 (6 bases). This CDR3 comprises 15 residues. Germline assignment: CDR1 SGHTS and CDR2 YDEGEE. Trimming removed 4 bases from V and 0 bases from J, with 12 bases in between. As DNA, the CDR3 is TGTGCCAGCAGCGCGGGACTCCTAAGCACAGATACGCAGTATTTT. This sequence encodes CASSAGLLSTDTQYF.

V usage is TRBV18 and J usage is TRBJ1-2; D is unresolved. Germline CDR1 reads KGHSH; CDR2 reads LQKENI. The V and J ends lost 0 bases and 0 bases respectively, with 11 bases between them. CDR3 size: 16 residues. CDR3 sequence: CASSPPGRPSNYGYTF. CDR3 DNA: TGTGCCAGCTCACCACCGGGCAGGCCCTCTAACTATGGCTACACCTTC.

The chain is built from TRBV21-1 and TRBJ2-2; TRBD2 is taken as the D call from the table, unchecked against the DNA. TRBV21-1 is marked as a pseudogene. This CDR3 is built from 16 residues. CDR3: CASGGEDPSPTGELFF. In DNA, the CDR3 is TGTGCCAGCGGGGGGGAGGACCCATCCCCCACCGGGGAGCTGTTTTTT.

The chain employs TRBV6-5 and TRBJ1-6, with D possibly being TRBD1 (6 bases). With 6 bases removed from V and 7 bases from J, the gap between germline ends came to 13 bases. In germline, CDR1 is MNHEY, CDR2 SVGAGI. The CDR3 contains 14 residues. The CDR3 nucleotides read TGTGCCAGCAGCCAAGACAGGACGAATTCACCCCTCCACTTT. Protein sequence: CASSQDRTNSPLHF.

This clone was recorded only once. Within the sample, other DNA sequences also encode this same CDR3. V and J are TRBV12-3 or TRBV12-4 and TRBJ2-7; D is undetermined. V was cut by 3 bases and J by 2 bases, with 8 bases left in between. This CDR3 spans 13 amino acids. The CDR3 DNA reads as TGTGCCAGCAGTTTCTCTAGAACCTACGAGCAGTACTTC. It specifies CASSFSRTYEQYF.